This TCR beta chain is from a study of T cell responses to AZD1222 COVID-19 vaccine. Across the study: Second doses at about 4 or about 12 weeks were pooled.

Sequencing used immunoSEQ multiplex PCR; TCRdb keeps in-frame clones, though not all of them. In the table there are about 94,000 clones, about 88% of which are singletons. This CDR3 is built from 16 residues. Per germline, CDR1 SGHDN and CDR2 FVKESK. The ends lost 4 bases at V and 0 bases at J; junction bases unmatched: 5. Remarks on this clone: Its antigen is as yet unknown.

Findings and caveats of the study: Nearly half of spike-specific TCRs reportedly go after variant regions that carry no mutations. Vaccine-associated CD4 TCRs ranged over spike, dominating at 160-218 and 743-854. No day 14 peak samples; only post-peak repertoires were characterized.

The chain links TRBV14 to TRBJ1-3; 8 bases match TRBD1. The material sequenced was peripheral blood, taken on day 0 of AZD1222 vaccination. The receptor's source is an adult in good health. The CDR3 DNA reads TGTGCCAGCAGCCCGGACAGGGCTGTCTCTGGAAACACCATATATTTT. Translating gives CASSPDRAVSGNTIYF.